This T cell receptor beta chain was recorded in a study of vaccination and CD4 T cells after COVID-19. Study-level results: There was no significant change from around 19 to 38 median reactive clonotypes. Within the convalescent patients, a median about 89% of the SARS-CoV-2-reactive clones were ones that appeared only post-vaccination.

V dropped 7 bases and J dropped 1; count of bases not matched to a gene: 10. The CDR3 runs 16 residues. CDR1 is GTSNPN, CDR2 SVGIG, per germline (reference sequence). Sequenced with the Oncomine TCR Beta short-read assay was DNA taken from cultured CD4+ T cells. The template was genomic DNA from cultured CD4+ T cells. TCRdb reprocessed the PCR reads via MiXCR and lists one record per CDR3 protein. The sample lists over 9,000 distinct CDR3 sequences; about 66% were seen once. Turning to this clonotype: The antigen is not known.

The treatment: approximately 9-day PBMC culture with coronavirus spike peptide pools or control peptides (ViraFEST assay). The V call is TRBV30, the J call TRBJ2-3; TRBD2 matches at 11 bases. Source material: CD4+ T cells from blood, cultured in vitro. The sequence was collected from a human donor who had recovered from COVID-19. The CDR3 DNA follows: TGTGCCTTTAGACTAGCGGGGCCAGGGGGCACAGATACGCAGTATTTT. Translation: CAFRLAGPGGTDTQYF.